What follows are 16 T cell receptor beta chains derived from one specimen sequenced in a study of blood T cell repertoires in COVID-19. Only in-frame clones appear in the TCRdb table, and some are missing; sequencing was by immunoSEQ multiplex PCR. This sample carries tens of thousands of clones, around 90% of them seen once, and the ten largest clones take 10%. Sequencing was carried out using peripheral blood. The receptors stem from a human donor with acute or convalescent COVID-19. The donor label of this sample is uncertain.

The V gene is TRBV2, the J gene TRBJ2-1; the D gene is possibly TRBD1 (5 bases). V was pared by 8 bases and J by 8 bases, with 22 bases between. The CDR3 sequence is 15 residues long. Germline V gives CDR1 SNHLY, CDR2 FYNNEI. CDR3 amino acids: CASQLIRSGIDEQFF. The CDR3 DNA follows: TGTGCCAGCCAACTAATAAGGTCAGGGATCGATGAGCAGTTCTTC. Variable domain in full (rest from reference TRBV2 and TRBJ2-1): EPEVTQTPSHQVTQMGQEVILRCVPISNHLYFYWYRQILGQKVEFLVSFYNNEISEKSEIFDDQFSVERPDGSNFTLKIRSTKLEDSAMYFCASQLIRSGIDEQFFGPGTRLTVL.

The chain uses TRBV7-9 and TRBJ2-7; TRBD1 matches 8 bases. The CDR3 covers 16 residues. The germline V gene encodes CDR1 SEHNR and CDR2 FQNEAQ (reference sequence). After removal of 1 base from V and 0 bases from J, the junction contained 5 bases not matched to a gene. The CDR3 DNA follows: TGTGCCAGCAGCTTAGTAATAACAGGGGGCTCCTACGAGCAGTACGTC. Residues: CASSLVITGGSYEQYV.

The rearrangement uses TRBV29-1 and TRBJ2-3; 8 nucleotides line up with TRBD2. Germline lookup yields CDR1 SQVTM and CDR2 ANQGSEA. CDR3 length: 18 residues. With V trimmed by 1 base and J by 1 base, 13 bases remained unmatched. DNA for the CDR3: TGCAGCGTTGAAGGGGGAGCGGGGGATCTCTTTGGCACAGATACGCAGTATTTT. Its translation is CSVEGGAGDLFGTDTQYF.

The chain links TRBV5-1 to TRBJ2-7; weak D call: TRBD1 (6 bases). From germline, CDR1 is SGHRS and CDR2 YFSETQ. The CDR3 has 13 residues. Trimming stripped 5 bases from V and 6 bases from J, with 15 bases between. CDR3 region: CASSGFGGGEQYF. CDR3 nucleotides: TGCGCCAGCAGTGGGTTTGGGGGCGGCGAGCAGTACTTC. Variable domain in full (rest from reference TRBV5-1 and TRBJ2-7): KAGVTQTPRYLIKTRGQQVTLSCSPISGHRSVSWYQQTPGQGLQFLFEYFSETQRNKGNFPGRFSGRQFSNSRSEMNVSTLELGDSALYLCASSGFGGGEQYFGPGTRLTVT.

In nucleotides, the CDR3 is TGTGCCAGTAGTACTCCGGGGAGGGTGTTTCACATTCAGTACTTC. Translation: CASSTPGRVFHIQYF. The genes are TRBV19 and TRBJ2-4, with 7 bases fitting TRBD2. This CDR3 contains 15 residues. V trimming: 4 bases; J trimming: 8 bases; junction bases outside the gene matches: 11. Germline CDR1 LNHDA, CDR2 SQIVND (reference sequence).

The V gene is TRBV10-2, the J gene TRBJ2-2; 8 nucleotides line up with TRBD2. The CDR3 loop spans 16 amino acids. Looked up from germline, CDR1 is WSHSY and CDR2 is SAAADI. V lost 0 bases, J lost 7 bases, and 7 bases stayed unmatched. CDR3 DNA sequence: TGCGCCAGCAGTGAGTCCGGGAGGGCCTCGGGCGGGGAGCTGTTTTTT. Its protein product is CASSESGRASGGELFF.

This chain links TRBV18 with TRBJ1-6; 9 bases are a match to TRBD1. V shed 3 bases and J 9 bases; nucleotides not matched to a gene: 6. This CDR3 has 15 residues. Germline CDR1 KGHSH, CDR2 LQKENI. The CDR3 DNA sequence: TGTGCCAGCTCACCCCCACAGGGGGCCGGTTCACCCCTCCACTTT. This sequence encodes CASSPPQGAGSPLHF.

This rearrangement joins TRBV27 to TRBJ1-3, with 8 bases fitting TRBD1. With V trimmed by 6 bases and J by 3 bases, 7 bases remained unmatched. CDR3 length equals 15 residues. The V gene's germline CDR1 is MNHEY and CDR2 SMNVEV (reference sequence). CDR3 DNA: TGTGCCAGCAGGACGGACAGGGACGGTGGAAACACCATATATTTT. This translates into CASRTDRDGGNTIYF.

J is TRBJ1-2 and V is TRBV5-1; 7 nucleotides align to TRBD1. This CDR3 has 15 residues. In germline, CDR1 is SGHRS, CDR2 YFSETQ. The V gene end was trimmed by 0 bases and the J gene end by 0 bases; junction bases not matched to a gene: 2. As DNA, the CDR3 is TGCGCCAGCAGCTTGGCCGGGACAGCTAACTATGGCTACACCTTC. Its protein is CASSLAGTANYGYTF.

J is TRBJ2-3 and V is TRBV19; 13 bases agree with TRBD2. CDR1 is LNHDA, CDR2 SQIVND, per germline (reference sequence). This CDR3 is built from 16 residues. V gave up 7 bases and J gave up 4 bases; unmatched junction bases: 8. In DNA, the CDR3 is TGTGCCAGTAATGGAAGACTAGCGGGAGGCGCAGATACGCAGTATTTT. Residues: CASNGRLAGGADTQYF.

The rearrangement joins TRBV5-4 to TRBJ2-7, with 10 bases aligning to TRBD2. V lost 4 bases to trimming and J lost 6 bases; unmatched junction nucleotides: 7. Germline V CDR1 and CDR2: SGHNT, YYREEE (reference sequence). The CDR3 loop spans 14 amino acids. CDR3 loop: CASSPKREGREQYF. The CDR3 nucleotides read TGTGCCAGCAGCCCAAAGCGGGAGGGGCGCGAGCAGTACTTC.

V is TRBV27 and J is TRBJ2-7, with a tentative D call TRBD2 (5 bases). Trimming stripped 3 bases from V and 2 bases from J, with 8 bases between. Germline V gene lookup returns CDR1 MNHEY and CDR2 SMNVEV (reference sequence). This CDR3 spans 13 amino acids. The CDR3 loop is CASSFREAYEQYF. The DNA for the CDR3 is TGTGCCAGCAGTTTCCGGGAAGCCTACGAGCAGTACTTC.

The chain combines TRBV29-1 with TRBJ1-2; 8 bases line up with TRBD1. V shed 0 bases, J shed 7 bases, and the junction held 10 bases outside the gene matches. The CDR3 length is 15 residues. Germline CDR1 and CDR2: SQVTM and ANQGSEA. CDR3 sequence (DNA): TGCAGCGTTGAAGATTACTACAGGGGGTTTGGTGGCTACACCTTC. This encodes CSVEDYYRGFGGYTF.

V usage is TRBV3-1 (or the pseudogene TRBV3-2) and J usage is TRBJ1-5, with D perhaps TRBD1 (5 bases). V dropped 1 base and J dropped 2 bases, with 6 bases sitting between them. The CDR3 is 14 amino acids. Germline V gives CDR1 LGHDT, CDR2 YNNKEL (reference sequence). Written as DNA, the CDR3 is TGTGCCAGCAGCCAAGCGGGGGGCAATCAGCCCCAGCATTTT. Its protein is CASSQAGGNQPQHF.

V is TRBV24-1 and J is TRBJ2-3; D may be TRBD1 (5 bases). V was pared by 9 bases and J by 7 bases, with 13 bases between. Germline values: CDR1 KGHDR, CDR2 SFDVKD. The CDR3 has 12 residues. The CDR3 region is CATSTQGNTQYF. The DNA of the CDR3 is TGTGCCACCTCGACTCAGGGAAATACGCAGTATTTT.

This clone appeared a single time. The rearrangement links TRBV18 to TRBJ1-2; no definite D call. Germline values: CDR1 KGHSH, CDR2 LQKENI. The CDR3 length is 16 residues. V lost 2 bases and J 0 bases, leaving 13 bases between the germline ends. The CDR3 reads CASSPGEARANYGYTF. The CDR3 region has the DNA TGTGCCAGCTCACCAGGGGAGGCCCGAGCTAACTATGGCTACACCTTC.